This T cell receptor beta chain was identified during a study of patients and donors after allogeneic stem cell transplantation. In its sample, this clonotype was seen a few times. TCRdb reprocessed the RT-PCR reads with MiXCR, giving one entry per CDR3 protein. The data hold 900,000 to 1,000,000 distinct CDR3 sequences, with approximately 19% observed a single time. Germline V gene lookup returns CDR1 SGHTA and CDR2 FQGNSA. The CDR3 is 13 amino acids. V dropped 4 bases and J dropped 6 bases, with 10 bases sitting between them. Sequencing was performed on blood, either unsorted or a sorted T cell fraction (not recorded which). This clonotype was sampled from a human donor who was either an allogeneic HSCT recipient or a stem cell or donor lymphocyte infusion donor (not recorded which). It is not recorded whose cells these are; they may come from a transplant donor. This chain uses TRBV7-2 with TRBJ2-1, with D possibly TRBD1 on 6 matching bases. The chain's CDR3 is CASSSTGSNEQFF. Here the CDR3 DNA reads TGTGCCAGCAGCTCAACAGGGAGCAATGAGCAGTTCTTC.